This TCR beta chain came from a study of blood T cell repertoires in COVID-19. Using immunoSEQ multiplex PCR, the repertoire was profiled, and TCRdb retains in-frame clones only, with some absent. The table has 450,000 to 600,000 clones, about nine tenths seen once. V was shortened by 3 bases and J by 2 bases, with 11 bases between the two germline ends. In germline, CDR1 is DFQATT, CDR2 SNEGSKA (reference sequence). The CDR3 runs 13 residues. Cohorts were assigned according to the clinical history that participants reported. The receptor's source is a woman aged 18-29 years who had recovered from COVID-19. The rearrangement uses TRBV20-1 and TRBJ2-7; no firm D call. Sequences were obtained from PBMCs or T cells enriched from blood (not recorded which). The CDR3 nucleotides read TGCAGTGCTAGTGGGCTAGACCCCTACGAGCAGTACTTC. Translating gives CSASGLDPYEQYF.